This T cell receptor (beta chain) stems from a study of OX40 agonist ivuxolimab in advanced cancers. Some clones are missing from TCRdb's copy, which holds only in-frame ones; the method was immunoSEQ multiplex PCR. This table holds 65,000 to 70,000 clones, 75% to 90% found once. Germline V lookup: CDR1 SGHRS, CDR2 YFSETQ. The V and J ends lost 1 base and 8 bases respectively, with 10 bases between them. The CDR3 covers 13 residues. The sequencing here drew on CD4+ or CD8+ T cells sorted from blood, taken in a trial of the OX40 agonist ivuxolimab. This TCR came from an adult with an advanced solid tumor such as melanoma, head and neck, liver or kidney cancer. The chain recombines TRBV5-1 with TRBJ1-3; perhaps TRBD1 as D (5 bases). CDR3 nucleotides: TGCGCCAGCAGCTTGTCATTGGGGGACACCATATATTTT. The encoded protein is CASSLSLGDTIYF.